This is a list of T cell receptor beta chains from one sample in a study of cytomegalovirus exposure and HLA in healthy donors. The method was immunoSEQ multiplex PCR; TCRdb's version includes in-frame clones alone and lacks a portion of them. The sample carries hundreds of thousands of clones, around 65% recorded once. Sequenced input: PBMCs. The receptor set was obtained from a female donor in good health and CMV-seronegative. CDR3s include the opening cysteine and the closing phenylalanine or tryptophan. A D gene is named only where the DNA matches it firmly. Clone size is stated in some rows and not others, as once, few, many or a class when expanded.

J gene | clone size | D gene | V gene | CDR3 protein | CDR3 DNA
TRBJ1-6 | NA | TRBD1 | TRBV11-2 | CASSPPGQNSPLHF | TGTGCCAGCAGCCCCCCGGGACAGAATTCACCCCTCCACTTT
TRBJ1-4 | NA | NA | TRBV30 | CAWSVREGEKLFF | TGTGCCTGGAGTGTACGAGAGGGAGAAAAACTGTTTTTT
TRBJ1-1 | NA | NA | TRBV5-1 | CASSFVPRGTEAFF | TGCGCCAGCAGCTTCGTCCCCCGGGGGACTGAAGCTTTCTTT
TRBJ2-1 | NA | NA | TRBV7-6 | CASSSLGQFVVMQFF | TGTGCCAGCAGCTCACTTGGGCAGTTCGTCGTAATGCAGTTCTTC
TRBJ2-3 | NA | TRBD2 | TRBV4-2 | CASSQRRAGFTDTQYF | TGTGCCAGCAGCCAGCGAAGAGCGGGGTTCACAGATACGCAGTATTTT
TRBJ2-7 | NA | NA | TRBV28 | CASSLGQGYEQYF | TGTGCCAGCAGTTTGGGGCAGGGATACGAGCAGTACTTC
TRBJ1-3 | NA | NA | TRBV5-1 | CASSGGTSSGNTIYF | TGCGCCAGCAGCGGAGGGACTAGCTCTGGAAACACCATATATTTT
TRBJ2-7 | NA | NA | TRBV10-1 | CASSEGLNSYEQYF | TGCGCCAGCAGTGAGGGACTAAACTCCTACGAGCAGTACTTC
TRBJ2-7 | once | TRBD1 | TRBV15 | CATSSRTGNYEQYF | TGTGCCACCAGCAGCAGGACAGGTAACTACGAGCAGTACTTC
TRBJ1-1 | NA | TRBD1 | TRBV6-6 | CASEQGSNTEAFF | TGTGCCAGCGAACAGGGGAGTAACACTGAAGCTTTCTTT
TRBJ2-5 | NA | TRBD1 | TRBV7-2 | CASSLQGAKTQYF | TGTGCCAGCAGCCTACAGGGGGCTAAGACCCAGTACTTC
TRBJ2-2 | few | TRBD1 | TRBV6-4 | CASSAGTGSGELFF | TGTGCCAGCAGCGCCGGGACAGGTTCGGGGGAGCTGTTTTTT
TRBJ2-2 | NA | TRBD2 | TRBV12-5 | CASGLGTSGYNTGELFF | TGTGCTAGTGGTTTGGGGACTAGCGGGTATAACACCGGGGAGCTGTTTTTT
TRBJ1-2 | NA | NA | TRBV10-2 | CASSEGRGYGYTF | TGCGCCAGCAGTGAAGGCAGGGGTTATGGCTACACCTTC
TRBJ2-1 | NA | TRBD1 | TRBV27 | CASRDRDREINEQFF | TGTGCCAGCAGAGACCGGGACAGGGAGATAAATGAGCAGTTCTTC
TRBJ2-3 | NA | TRBD2 | TRBV7-9 | CSSSPYSSLAGTDTQYF | TGTTCCAGCAGCCCTTACTCGAGTCTAGCGGGCACAGATACGCAGTATTTT
TRBJ2-1 | NA | TRBD2 | TRBV6-5 | CASSSRAGGFRNEQFF | TGTGCCAGCAGTTCGCGAGCGGGAGGGTTTAGGAATGAGCAGTTCTTC
TRBJ2-1 | NA | TRBD2 | TRBV27 | CASSTMTSGAYNEQFF | TGTGCCAGCAGTACAATGACTAGCGGGGCCTACAATGAGCAGTTCTTC
TRBJ2-3 | NA | NA | TRBV5-1 | CASSPFAGIDTQYF | TGCGCCAGCAGCCCGTTCGCAGGGATAGATACGCAGTATTTT
TRBJ2-3 | NA | TRBD2 | TRBV9 | CASSPALAGGPADTQYF | TGTGCCAGCAGCCCCGCTCTAGCGGGAGGGCCGGCAGATACGCAGTATTTT
TRBJ2-3 | NA | TRBD2 | TRBV10-3 | CAISPRGLAGGGDTQYF | TGTGCCATCAGCCCGAGGGGACTAGCGGGAGGAGGAGATACGCAGTATTTT
TRBJ2-1 | NA | NA | TRBV27 | CASSFITGHLGYNEQFF | TGTGCCAGCAGTTTTATTACAGGGCATTTAGGCTACAATGAGCAGTTCTTC
TRBJ2-4 | NA | TRBD2 | TRBV28 | CASTPGGADAKNIQYF | TGTGCCAGCACCCCGGGGGGGGCGGATGCCAAAAACATTCAGTACTTC
TRBJ2-3 | NA | TRBD2 | TRBV27 | CASSLRTRNYTQYF | TGTGCCAGCAGTCTAAGGACTAGGAATTATACGCAGTATTTT
TRBJ2-7 | NA | TRBD2 | TRBV7-6 | CASSFRLAGPYEQYF | TGTGCCAGCAGCTTCAGACTAGCGGGGCCCTACGAGCAGTACTTC
TRBJ2-5 | NA | TRBD2 | TRBV28 | CASSPQGLAGETQYF | TGTGCCAGCAGTCCGCAAGGACTAGCGGGAGAGACCCAGTACTTC
TRBJ1-2 | NA | NA | TRBV5-4 | CASRVIGGFHYGYTF | TGTGCCAGCAGGGTCATCGGGGGGTTCCACTATGGCTACACCTTC
TRBJ1-2 | NA | TRBD1 | TRBV25-1 | CASSPRGGLNYGYTF | TGTGCCAGCAGTCCGCGAGGGGGCTTAAACTATGGCTACACCTTC
TRBJ2-7 | NA | TRBD2 | TRBV4-1 | CASSQEVAGGTYEQYF | TGCGCCAGCAGCCAAGAGGTTGCGGGAGGAACCTACGAGCAGTACTTC
TRBJ2-5 | NA | TRBD1 | TRBV6-6 | CASSRDRVETQYF | TGTGCCAGCAGTAGAGACAGGGTAGAGACCCAGTACTTC
TRBJ2-7 | NA | TRBD2 | TRBV28 | CASSSMTSGGTYEQYF | TGTGCCAGCAGTTCCATGACTAGCGGGGGTACCTACGAGCAGTACTTC
TRBJ1-2 | NA | TRBD1 | TRBV7-9 | CASSLRDRDGYTF | TGTGCCAGCAGCCTCCGGGACAGGGACGGCTACACCTTC
TRBJ2-1 | NA | TRBD2 | TRBV7-2 | CASSSKRDASYNEQFF | TGTGCCAGCAGCTCCAAGCGGGATGCCTCCTACAATGAGCAGTTCTTC
TRBJ2-1 | NA | NA | TRBV7-2 | CASSSSARGRFSNEQFF | TGTGCCAGCAGCTCCTCCGCTCGCGGAAGGTTTAGTAATGAGCAGTTCTTC
TRBJ1-1 | few | NA | TRBV18 | CASSQEPGANEAFF | TGTGCCAGCTCACAAGAACCAGGGGCCAATGAAGCTTTCTTT
TRBJ1-2 | NA | TRBD1 | TRBV5-6 | CASSDRVDGYTF | TGTGCCAGCAGTGACAGGGTCGATGGCTACACCTTC
TRBJ2-3 | NA | TRBD1 | TRBV10-1 | CASSTTGGDTQYF | TGCGCCAGCAGTACGACAGGGGGCGATACGCAGTATTTT
TRBJ2-4 | few | NA | TRBV5-4 | CASSSAQETKNIQYF | TGTGCCAGCAGCTCAGCACAGGAGACCAAAAACATTCAGTACTTC
TRBJ2-5 | NA | TRBD2 | TRBV10-3 | CAISVPGTSGKETQYF | TGTGCCATCAGCGTCCCTGGGACTAGCGGGAAAGAGACCCAGTACTTC
TRBJ2-2 | NA | TRBD2 | TRBV7-9 | CASSGLAGGRAGELFF | TGTGCCAGCAGCGGACTAGCGGGAGGGCGGGCCGGGGAGCTGTTTTTT
TRBJ2-7 | NA | NA | TRBV6-5 | CASSATSFEQYF | TGTGCCAGCAGTGCTACTAGTTTCGAGCAGTACTTC
TRBJ1-3 | NA | TRBD1 | TRBV12-5 | CASGRRLTGSYSGNTIYF | TGTGCTAGTGGCCGGCGGCTGACAGGGTCCTACTCTGGAAACACCATATATTTT
TRBJ2-5 | NA | NA | TRBV5-6 | CASSLQGGETQYF | TGTGCCAGCAGCTTACAGGGCGGGGAGACCCAGTACTTC
TRBJ2-1 | NA | TRBD2 | TRBV7-9 | CASSLLADNEQFF | TGTGCCAGCAGCTTGCTAGCGGACAATGAGCAGTTCTTC
TRBJ2-3 | NA | NA | TRBV6-5 | CASRTGQVSTDTQYF | TGTGCCAGCAGAACAGGGCAGGTTAGCACAGATACGCAGTATTTT
TRBJ2-1 | NA | NA | TRBV6-1 | CASHIGTFNYNEQFF | TGTGCCAGCCATATAGGGACTTTTAACTACAATGAGCAGTTCTTC
TRBJ2-3 | NA | NA | TRBV9 | CASSVADRLRSTDTQYF | TGTGCCAGCAGCGTAGCGGACAGACTTCGTAGCACAGATACGCAGTATTTT
TRBJ2-1 | once | NA | TRBV5-6 | CASSLRGFYNEQFF | TGTGCCAGCAGCTTACGGGGGTTTTACAATGAGCAGTTCTTC
TRBJ2-4 | NA | NA | TRBV10-3 | CAISASGRGVKNIQYF | TGTGCCATCAGTGCGTCTGGGAGGGGGGTCAAAAACATTCAGTACTTC